This TCR beta chain was sequenced in a study of cytomegalovirus exposure and HLA in healthy donors. Study results and caveats: Productive status was seen about 87% or about 30% of the time for most TCR beta V segments in an earlier analysis. Using the classifier, cytomegalovirus status was reportedly diagnosed with high specificity and sensitivity. Clonal expansion was found to be greater in HLA-associated TCR beta chains than in equally common others in a later analysis.

Both 60 Vbeta primers and 13 Jbeta primers went into the PCR. Libraries were prepared by immunoSEQ multiplex PCR; TCRdb keeps only in-frame clonotypes and omits some of them. The profile covers about 110,000 clones, with 70% to 80% appearing a single time and 2.5% to 3% taken by the ten largest. The CDR3 spans 13 residues. From germline, CDR1 is SGHRS and CDR2 YFSETQ. V was pared by 0 bases and J by 7 bases, with 10 bases between. This clone was counted a few times. Its specificity is unknown. Donors showed nominal health when sampled, although they likely had unrecorded immune exposures. The sequenced sample was PBMCs. The sequence came from a female donor in good health and CMV-seronegative. The V call is TRBV5-1, the J call TRBJ1-1; D unclear. The CDR3 spells CASSLARGHEAFF. CDR3 coding DNA: TGCGCCAGCAGCTTGGCCCGGGGTCATGAAGCTTTCTTT.